This T cell receptor (beta chain) comes out of a study of spatial heterogeneity in lung cancer. Regarding the study as a whole: Counts of expanded alpha and beta TCRs within tumors tracked the tumor nonsynonymous mutation count. The authors estimated that 5.5% to 9% of tumor T cells were covered for alpha chains and over 11% for beta chains.

A distinct unique molecular identifier was carried by each TCR cDNA molecule. A single record per CDR3 protein comes from TCRdb applying MiXCR to the 5' RACE reads. The sample holds over 8,500 distinct CDR3 sequences, 14% seen once. The time point is: sample taken at primary tumor resection. Extraction of whole RNA from tumor, nontumor lung or frozen PBMC preceded unsorted sequencing. The sample holds many counts of this clonotype. Antigen unknown. V lost 4 bases and J lost 2, with 9 bases in between. Germline V gene sequence: CDR1 SGHKS, CDR2 YYEKEE (reference sequence). There are 13 residues in the CDR3.

The chain combines TRBV5-5 with TRBJ1-1; D not resolved. The sample here was lung tumor tissue, taken at surgery. The TCR was taken from a male donor with early-stage non-small cell lung cancer. CDR3 nucleotide sequence: TGTGCCAGCAGCCCGTACCCCAACACTGAAGCTTTCTTT. It codes for CASSPYPNTEAFF.